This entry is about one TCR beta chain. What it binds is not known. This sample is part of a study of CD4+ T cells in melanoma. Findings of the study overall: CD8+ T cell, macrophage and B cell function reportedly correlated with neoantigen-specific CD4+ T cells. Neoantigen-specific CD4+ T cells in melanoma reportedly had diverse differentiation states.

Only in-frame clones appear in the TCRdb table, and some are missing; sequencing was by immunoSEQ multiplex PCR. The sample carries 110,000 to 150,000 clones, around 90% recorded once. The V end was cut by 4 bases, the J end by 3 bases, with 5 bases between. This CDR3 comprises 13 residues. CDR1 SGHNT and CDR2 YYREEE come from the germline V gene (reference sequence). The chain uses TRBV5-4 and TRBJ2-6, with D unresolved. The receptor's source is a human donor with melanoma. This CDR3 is CASSPHGANVLTF. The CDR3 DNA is TGTGCCAGCAGCCCCCATGGGGCCAACGTCCTGACTTTC.